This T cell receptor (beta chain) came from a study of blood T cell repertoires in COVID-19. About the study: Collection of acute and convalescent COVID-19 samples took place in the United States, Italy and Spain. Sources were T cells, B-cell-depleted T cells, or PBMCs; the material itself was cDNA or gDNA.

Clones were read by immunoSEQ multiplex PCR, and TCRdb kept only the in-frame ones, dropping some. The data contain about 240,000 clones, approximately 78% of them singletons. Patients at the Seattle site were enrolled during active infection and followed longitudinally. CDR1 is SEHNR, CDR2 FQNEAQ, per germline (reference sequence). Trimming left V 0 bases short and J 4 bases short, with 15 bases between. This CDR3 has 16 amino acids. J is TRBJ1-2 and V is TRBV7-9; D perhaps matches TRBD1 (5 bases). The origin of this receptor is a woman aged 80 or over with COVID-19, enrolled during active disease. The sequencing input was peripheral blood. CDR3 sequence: CASSLAGRVIAYGYTF. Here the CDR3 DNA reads TGTGCCAGCAGCTTAGCTGGCAGGGTGATTGCCTATGGCTACACCTTC.